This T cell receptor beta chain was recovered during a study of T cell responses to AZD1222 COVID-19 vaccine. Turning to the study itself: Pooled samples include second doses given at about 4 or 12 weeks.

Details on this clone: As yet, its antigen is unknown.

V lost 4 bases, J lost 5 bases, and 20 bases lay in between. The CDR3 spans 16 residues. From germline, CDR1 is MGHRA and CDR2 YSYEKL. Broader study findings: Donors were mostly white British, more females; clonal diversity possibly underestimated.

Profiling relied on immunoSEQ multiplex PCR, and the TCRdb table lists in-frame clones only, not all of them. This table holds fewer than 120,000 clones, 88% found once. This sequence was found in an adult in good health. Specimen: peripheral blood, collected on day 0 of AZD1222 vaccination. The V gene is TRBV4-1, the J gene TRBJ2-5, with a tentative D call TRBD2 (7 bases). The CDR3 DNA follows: TGCGCCAGCAGCCCCAGCATTACGGGGGGCGGCGAGACCCAGTACTTC. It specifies CASSPSITGGGETQYF.